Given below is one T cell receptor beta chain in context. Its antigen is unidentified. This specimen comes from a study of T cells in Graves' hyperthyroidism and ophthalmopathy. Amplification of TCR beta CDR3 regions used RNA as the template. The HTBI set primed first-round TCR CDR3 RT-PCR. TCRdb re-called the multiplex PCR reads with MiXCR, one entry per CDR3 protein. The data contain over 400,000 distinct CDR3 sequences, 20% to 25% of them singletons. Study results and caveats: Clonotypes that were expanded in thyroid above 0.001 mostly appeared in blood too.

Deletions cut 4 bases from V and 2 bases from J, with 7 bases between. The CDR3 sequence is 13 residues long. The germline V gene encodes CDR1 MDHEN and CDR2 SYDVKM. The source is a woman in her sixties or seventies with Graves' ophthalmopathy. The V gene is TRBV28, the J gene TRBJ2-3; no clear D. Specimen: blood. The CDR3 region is CASSSAYTDTQYF. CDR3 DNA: TGTGCCAGCAGTTCAGCCTACACAGATACGCAGTATTTT.